This is a list of T cell receptor beta chains from one sample in a study of response to subunit inactivated influenza vaccine. MiXCR was run by TCRdb on the RT-PCR reads, yielding one entry per CDR3 protein. The repertoire includes 180,000 or so distinct CDR3 sequences, about an eighth of them detected once, and roughly 29% sits in the top ten. The sample was also reused in another study, on T cells expressing NK-cell markers.

The material was CD8+ T cells sorted from PBMCs, obtained about 11 days after vaccination. The receptors were gathered from a man between 45 and 60 years old who received an inactivated influenza vaccine. CDR3s include the opening cysteine and the closing phenylalanine or tryptophan. The D gene is left open where the match is weak. Size is stated for part of the rows, as once, few or many counts, or as a class when the clone is expanded.

j_call clone_size v_call d_call cdr3_aa cdr3_nt
TRBJ1-2 few TRBV9 TRBD1 CASSVGQGAFGYTF TGTGCCAGCAGCGTCGGACAGGGGGCTTTTGGCTACACCTTC
TRBJ2-7 few TRBV27 NA CASKGLSYEQYF TGTGCCAGCAAAGGACTCTCCTACGAGCAGTACTTC
TRBJ2-1 NA TRBV9 NA CASSPDRHNEQFF TGTGCCAGCAGCCCGGACAGACACAATGAGCAGTTCTTC
TRBJ2-1 few TRBV6-2/TRBV6-3 TRBD2 CASSYDLLAEGSYNEQFF TGTGCCAGCAGTTACGACTTACTAGCGGAGGGCTCCTACAATGAGCAGTTCTTC
TRBJ2-1 NA TRBV6-5 TRBD2 CASSYIAPSGLYNEQFF TGTGCCAGCAGTTACATAGCCCCTAGCGGCCTCTACAATGAGCAGTTCTTC
TRBJ2-7 NA TRBV5-6 NA CASHEGHEQYF TGTGCCAGCCACGAGGGCCACGAGCAGTACTTC
TRBJ1-1 NA TRBV9 TRBD1 CASSAGQGTEAFF TGTGCCAGCAGCGCCGGACAGGGGACTGAAGCTTTCTTT
TRBJ2-3 many TRBV11-2 TRBD2 CASSFGGGTDTQYF TGTGCCAGCAGCTTCGGGGGGGGCACAGATACGCAGTATTTT
TRBJ2-7 NA TRBV5-5 TRBD1 CASSWGDRGPNEQYF TGTGCCAGCAGCTGGGGGGACAGGGGGCCGAACGAGCAGTACTTC
TRBJ2-1 few TRBV6-1 TRBD1 CASSRTGVGNEQFF TGTGCCAGCAGTCGGACAGGGGTGGGCAATGAGCAGTTCTTC
TRBJ1-5 few TRBV28 TRBD1 CASTRDRERWAYSNQPQHF TGTGCCAGCACCCGGGACAGAGAGAGGTGGGCTTATAGCAATCAGCCCCAGCATTTT
TRBJ1-1 few TRBV20-1 NA CSASERGNTEAFF TGCAGTGCTAGTGAACGTGGGAACACTGAAGCTTTCTTT
TRBJ2-7 many TRBV5-1 NA CASSASPSTVELYEQYF TGCGCCAGCAGCGCCAGCCCATCGACAGTCGAGCTTTACGAGCAGTACTTC
TRBJ2-3 many TRBV24-1 TRBD2 CASSGDSSTDTQYF TGTGCCTCAAGCGGGGATAGCAGCACAGATACGCAGTATTTT
TRBJ2-7 NA TRBV20-1 NA CSASPVTTSYEQYF TGCAGTGCTTCGCCGGTCACCACCTCCTACGAGCAGTACTTC
TRBJ2-7 many TRBV15 NA CATSSSTGWSNEQYF TGTGCCACCAGCTCGAGCACAGGCTGGTCCAACGAGCAGTACTTC
TRBJ2-3 many TRBV12-3/TRBV12-4 NA CASSPPAVRTDTQYF TGTGCCAGCAGCCCCCCCGCGGTCCGCACAGATACGCAGTATTTT
TRBJ2-7 NA TRBV12-3/TRBV12-4 TRBD1 CASSLDGTGFPYEQYF TGTGCCAGCAGTTTAGACGGGACAGGGTTCCCCTACGAGCAGTACTTC
TRBJ1-5 NA TRBV25-1 NA CASSERGGIQPQHF TGTGCCAGCAGTGAAAGGGGGGGGATACAGCCCCAGCATTTT
TRBJ2-1 NA TRBV5-1 NA CASSHQDSHEQFF TGCGCCAGCAGCCACCAGGACAGCCATGAGCAGTTCTTC
TRBJ1-6 NA TRBV3-1 NA CASSPGAGWSSPLHF TGTGCCAGCAGCCCCGGGGCAGGTTGGAGTTCACCCCTCCACTTT
TRBJ2-1 NA TRBV29-1 TRBD2 CSVEVAGLNEQFF TGCAGCGTTGAGGTAGCGGGATTGAATGAGCAGTTCTTC
TRBJ2-3 many TRBV12-3/TRBV12-4 TRBD2 CASSPSGGNTDTQYF TGTGCCAGCAGTCCTAGCGGGGGGAACACAGATACGCAGTATTTT
TRBJ1-1 many TRBV28 NA CASSLSGAGTEAFF TGTGCCAGCAGTTTATCCGGGGCTGGGACTGAAGCTTTCTTT
TRBJ2-5 few TRBV6-2/TRBV6-3 NA CASSYSVLETQYF TGTGCCAGCAGTTATTCAGTCTTGGAGACCCAGTACTTC
TRBJ2-2 many TRBV4-3 NA CASSQLSNTGELFF TGCGCCAGCAGCCAACTGTCGAACACCGGGGAGCTGTTTTTT
TRBJ2-1 NA TRBV15 TRBD2 CATSRPGLASNEQFF TGTGCCACCAGCAGGCCGGGACTAGCGAGCAATGAGCAGTTCTTC
TRBJ2-2 NA TRBV6-5 TRBD2 CASSYQPSGSYTGELFF TGTGCCAGCAGTTACCAACCTAGCGGGAGCTACACCGGGGAGCTGTTTTTT
TRBJ1-5 NA TRBV20-1 NA CSARGSQPQHF TGCAGTGCTAGAGGTAGCCAGCCCCAGCATTTT
TRBJ2-7 few TRBV3-1 TRBD2 CASSQPGGMDEQYF TGTGCCAGCAGCCAACCGGGGGGTATGGACGAGCAGTACTTC
TRBJ1-5 NA TRBV7-9 NA CASSVTGQPQHF TGTGCCAGCAGCGTGACAGGACAGCCCCAGCATTTT
TRBJ2-7 few TRBV18 NA CASSPWTGGSYEQYF TGTGCCAGCTCACCCTGGACAGGAGGGTCCTACGAGCAGTACTTC
TRBJ2-7 few TRBV4-3 NA CASSQDVTYEQYF TGCGCCAGCAGCCAGGACGTGACCTACGAGCAGTACTTC
TRBJ1-4 many TRBV29-1 NA CSVVGVNEKLFF TGCAGCGTTGTGGGAGTAAATGAAAAACTGTTTTTT
TRBJ2-1 few TRBV9 TRBD2 CASSVSGDPNEQFF TGTGCCAGCAGCGTAAGCGGGGACCCCAATGAGCAGTTCTTC
TRBJ2-7 many TRBV20-1 NA CSASRVAPYEQYF TGCAGTGCTAGTAGGGTGGCACCCTACGAGCAGTACTTC
TRBJ2-1 NA TRBV11-3 NA CASSFRRGNEQFF TGTGCCAGCAGCTTTAGACGAGGGAATGAGCAGTTCTTC
TRBJ1-3 many TRBV9 NA CASSGGTGGPIYF TGTGCCAGCAGCGGCGGGACGGGGGGCCCCATATATTTT
TRBJ2-5 NA TRBV28 NA CASTRLSQEVKTQYF TGTGCCAGTACTCGGTTGAGTCAGGAAGTTAAGACCCAGTACTTC
TRBJ2-1 few TRBV7-6 TRBD2 CASSLLRTSGSSSYNEQFF TGTGCCAGCAGTTTGCTCCGGACTAGCGGTTCAAGCTCCTACAATGAGCAGTTCTTC
TRBJ2-5 NA TRBV3-1 TRBD2 CASRLSGGLVETQYF TGTGCCAGCAGGCTTAGCGGGGGCCTCGTGGAGACCCAGTACTTC
TRBJ2-2 few TRBV6-2/TRBV6-3 TRBD1 CASSIPGQTPNTGELFF TGTGCCAGCAGTATTCCGGGACAGACACCCAACACCGGGGAGCTGTTTTTT
TRBJ2-1 many TRBV4-3 NA CASSQTPSSYNEQFF TGCGCCAGCAGCCAAACACCGAGCTCCTACAATGAGCAGTTCTTC
TRBJ2-2 NA TRBV19 NA CASSTYSGGGELFF TGTGCCAGTAGCACCTATTCAGGCGGGGGGGAGCTGTTTTTT
TRBJ2-1 few TRBV7-9 NA CASSPLADEQFF TGTGCCAGCAGCCCGCTAGCAGATGAGCAGTTCTTC
TRBJ2-7 NA TRBV28 TRBD2 CASSSPRLAGVFYEQYF TGTGCCAGCAGTTCCCCCAGACTAGCGGGAGTCTTCTACGAGCAGTACTTC
TRBJ2-3 NA TRBV15 TRBD1 CATSRDPGQGRGSTDTQYF TGTGCCACCAGCAGAGATCCGGGACAGGGTAGGGGGAGCACAGATACGCAGTATTTT
TRBJ1-1 few TRBV6-2/TRBV6-3 NA CASSYSRWVNAEAFF TGTGCCAGCAGTTACTCGCGTTGGGTGAACGCTGAAGCTTTCTTT
TRBJ2-7 NA TRBV28 TRBD1 CASRPGDRGPTHSYEQYF TGTGCCAGCAGGCCCGGGGACAGGGGTCCAACTCACTCCTACGAGCAGTACTTC
TRBJ2-7 few TRBV29-1 TRBD1 CSVQTGGHEQYF TGCAGCGTCCAGACAGGGGGCCACGAGCAGTACTTC
TRBJ2-7 few TRBV10-3 TRBD2 CAIGGGYEQYF TGTGCCATCGGCGGGGGCTACGAGCAGTACTTC
TRBJ1-3 NA TRBV7-8 NA CASGAGRYSGNTIYF TGTGCCAGCGGCGCAGGGAGGTATTCTGGAAACACCATATATTTT
TRBJ2-5 few TRBV7-6 TRBD2 CASSLVSGGAEETQYF TGTGCCAGCAGCTTAGTAAGCGGGGGGGCTGAAGAGACCCAGTACTTC
TRBJ2-7 many TRBV12-3/TRBV12-4 TRBD1 CASSYRVGQGYEQYF TGTGCCAGCAGTTACCGTGTAGGACAGGGGTACGAGCAGTACTTC
TRBJ2-3 NA TRBV27 NA CASSLSYSTDTQYF TGTGCCAGCAGTTTGTCCTATAGCACAGATACGCAGTATTTT
TRBJ2-7 NA TRBV28 TRBD2 CASSPPGLAGAEQYF TGTGCCAGCAGTCCCCCGGGACTAGCGGGAGCCGAGCAGTACTTC
TRBJ2-4 NA TRBV7-9 NA CASSFEDDLAKNIQYF TGTGCCAGCAGCTTTGAGGACGACCTAGCCAAAAACATTCAGTACTTC